This T cell receptor beta chain was captured in a study of T-cell memory formation after mild COVID-19. 5'RACE with constant-segment primers built TCRalpha and TCRbeta cDNA libraries with UMIs. TCRdb called the 5' RACE reads again in MiXCR, with one record for every CDR3 protein. This table holds hundreds of thousands of distinct CDR3 sequences, approximately 16% found once. V was clipped by 10 bases and J by 6 bases; unmatched bases: 15. Germline V gene lookup returns CDR1 MNHEY and CDR2 SVGAGI. The CDR3 loop spans 16 amino acids. The chain links TRBV6-5 to TRBJ2-2; 9 bases fit TRBD1. This TCR was recovered from a man aged 18 to 30 who had mild COVID-19 (a few samples of this study predate the infection). Cell type and time point are not known. The sample taken for sequencing was PBMCs or a T cell subset sorted from them (not recorded which). The CDR3 sequence is CAIGKTGGVKAGELFF. The CDR3 nucleotides read TGTGCCATCGGGAAAACAGGGGGCGTTAAGGCCGGGGAGCTGTTTTTT.